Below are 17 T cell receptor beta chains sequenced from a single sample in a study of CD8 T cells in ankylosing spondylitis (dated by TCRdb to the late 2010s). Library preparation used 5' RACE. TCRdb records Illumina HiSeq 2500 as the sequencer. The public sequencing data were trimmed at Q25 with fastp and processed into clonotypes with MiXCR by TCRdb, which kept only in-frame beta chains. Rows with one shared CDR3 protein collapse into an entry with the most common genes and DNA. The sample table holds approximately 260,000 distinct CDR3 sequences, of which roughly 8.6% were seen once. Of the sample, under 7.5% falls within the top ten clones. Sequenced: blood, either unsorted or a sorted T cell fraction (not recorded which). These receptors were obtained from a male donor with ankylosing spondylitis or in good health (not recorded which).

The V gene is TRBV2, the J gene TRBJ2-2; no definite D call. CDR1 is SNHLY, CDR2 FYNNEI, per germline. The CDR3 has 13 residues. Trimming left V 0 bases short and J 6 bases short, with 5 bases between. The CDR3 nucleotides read TGTGCCAGCAGTGAAGCGCCGGCCGGGGAGCTGTTTTTT. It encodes CASSEAPAGELFF.

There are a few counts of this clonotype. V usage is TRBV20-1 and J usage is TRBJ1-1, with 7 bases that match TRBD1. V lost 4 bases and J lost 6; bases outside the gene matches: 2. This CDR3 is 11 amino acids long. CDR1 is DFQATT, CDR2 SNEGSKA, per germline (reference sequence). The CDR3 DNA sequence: TGCAGTGCTACTCAGGGGGCTGAAGCTTTCTTT. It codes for CSATQGAEAFF.

For the CDR3, the DNA is TGTGCCAGCAGCCTGGGGCGGGGCCTAAGGGATACGCAGTATTTT. It codes for CASSLGRGLRDTQYF. J is TRBJ2-3 and V is TRBV7-2; TRBD2 is a possible D gene (6 bases). V lost 5 bases, J lost 6 bases, and 18 bases lay in between. Looked up from germline, CDR1 is SGHTA and CDR2 is FQGNSA. This CDR3 has 15 residues.

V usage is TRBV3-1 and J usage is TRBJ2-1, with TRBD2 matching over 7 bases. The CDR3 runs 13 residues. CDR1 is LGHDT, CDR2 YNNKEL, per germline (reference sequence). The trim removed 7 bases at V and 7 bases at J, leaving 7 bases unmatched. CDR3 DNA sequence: TGTGCCAGCACCCCTCGGGGGGTGAATGAGCAGTTCTTC. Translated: CASTPRGVNEQFF.

The chain's CDR3 is CASSSLYIGQGDYEQYF. CDR3 nucleotide sequence: TGTGCCAGCAGTTCTCTATATATAGGACAGGGGGACTACGAGCAGTACTTC. The chain has TRBV6-2 or TRBV6-3 and TRBJ2-7, with 10 bases fitting TRBD1. The germline gives CDR1 MNHEY, CDR2 SVGEGT. Trimming removed 4 bases from V and 3 bases from J; junction bases left unmatched: 12. The CDR3 extends over 17 amino acids.

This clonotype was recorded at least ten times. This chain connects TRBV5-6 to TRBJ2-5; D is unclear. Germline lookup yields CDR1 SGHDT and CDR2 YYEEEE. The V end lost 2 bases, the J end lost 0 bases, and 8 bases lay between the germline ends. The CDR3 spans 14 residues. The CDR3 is CASSFTQYQETQYF. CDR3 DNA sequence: TGTGCCAGCAGCTTCACTCAGTACCAAGAGACCCAGTACTTC.

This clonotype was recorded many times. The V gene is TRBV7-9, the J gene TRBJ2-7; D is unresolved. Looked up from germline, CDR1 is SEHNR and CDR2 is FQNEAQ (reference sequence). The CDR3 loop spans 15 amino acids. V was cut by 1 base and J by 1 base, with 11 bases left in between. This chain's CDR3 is CASSLESSSSYEQYF. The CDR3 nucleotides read TGTGCCAGCAGCTTAGAGTCGAGCTCTTCCTACGAGCAGTACTTC.

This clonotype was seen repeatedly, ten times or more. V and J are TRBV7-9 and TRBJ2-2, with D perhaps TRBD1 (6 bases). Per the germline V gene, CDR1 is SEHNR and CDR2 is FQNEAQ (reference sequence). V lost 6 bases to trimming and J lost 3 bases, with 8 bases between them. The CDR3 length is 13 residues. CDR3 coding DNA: TGTGCCAGCAGACCAGGGGACACCGGGGAGCTGTTTTTT. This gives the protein CASRPGDTGELFF.

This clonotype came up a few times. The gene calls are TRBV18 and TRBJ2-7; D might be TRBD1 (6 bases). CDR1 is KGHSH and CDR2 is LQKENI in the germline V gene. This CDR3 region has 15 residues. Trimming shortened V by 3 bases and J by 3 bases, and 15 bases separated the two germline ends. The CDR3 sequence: CASSPETGIRYEQYF. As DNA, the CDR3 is TGTGCCAGCTCACCCGAAACAGGGATCCGCTACGAGCAGTACTTC.

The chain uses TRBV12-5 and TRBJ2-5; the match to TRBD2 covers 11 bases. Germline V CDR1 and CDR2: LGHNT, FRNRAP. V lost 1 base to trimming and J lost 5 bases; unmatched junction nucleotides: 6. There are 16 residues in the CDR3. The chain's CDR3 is CASGLDSGRADETQYF. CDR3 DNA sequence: TGTGCTAGTGGTTTGGATAGCGGGAGGGCCGATGAGACCCAGTACTTC.

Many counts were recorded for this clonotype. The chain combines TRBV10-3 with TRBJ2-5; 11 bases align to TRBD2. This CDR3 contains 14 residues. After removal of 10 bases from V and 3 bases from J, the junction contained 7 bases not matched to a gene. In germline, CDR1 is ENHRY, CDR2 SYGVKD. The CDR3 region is CATRKGLAEETQYF. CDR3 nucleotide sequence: TGTGCCACACGAAAGGGACTAGCGGAAGAGACCCAGTACTTC.

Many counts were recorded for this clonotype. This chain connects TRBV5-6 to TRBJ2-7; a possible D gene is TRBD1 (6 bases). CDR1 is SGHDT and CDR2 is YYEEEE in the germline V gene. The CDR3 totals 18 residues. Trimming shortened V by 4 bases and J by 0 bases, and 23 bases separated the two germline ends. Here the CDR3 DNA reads TGTGCCAGCAGCCGGTGGAACAGGGTTGCCTTTATCTCCTACGAGCAGTACTTC. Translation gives CASSRWNRVAFISYEQYF.

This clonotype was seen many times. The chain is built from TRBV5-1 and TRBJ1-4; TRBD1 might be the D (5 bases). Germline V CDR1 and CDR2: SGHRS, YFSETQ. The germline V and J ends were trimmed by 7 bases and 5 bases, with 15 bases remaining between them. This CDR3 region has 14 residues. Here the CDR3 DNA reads TGCGCCAGCGGACAAGGGGCGGCGAATGAAAAACTGTTTTTT. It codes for CASGQGAANEKLFF.

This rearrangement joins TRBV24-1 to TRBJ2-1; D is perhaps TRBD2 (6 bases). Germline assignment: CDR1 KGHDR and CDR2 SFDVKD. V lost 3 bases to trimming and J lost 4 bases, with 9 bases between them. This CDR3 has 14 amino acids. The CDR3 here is CATSDAGLYNEQFF. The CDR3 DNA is TGTGCCACCAGTGATGCGGGACTTTACAATGAGCAGTTCTTC.

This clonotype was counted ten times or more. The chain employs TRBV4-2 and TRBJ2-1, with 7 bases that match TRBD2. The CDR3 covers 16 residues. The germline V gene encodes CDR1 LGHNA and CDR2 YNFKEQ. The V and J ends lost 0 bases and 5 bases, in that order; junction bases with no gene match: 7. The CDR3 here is CASSQEQWGGDNEQFF. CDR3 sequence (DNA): TGTGCCAGCAGCCAAGAGCAGTGGGGGGGAGACAATGAGCAGTTCTTC.

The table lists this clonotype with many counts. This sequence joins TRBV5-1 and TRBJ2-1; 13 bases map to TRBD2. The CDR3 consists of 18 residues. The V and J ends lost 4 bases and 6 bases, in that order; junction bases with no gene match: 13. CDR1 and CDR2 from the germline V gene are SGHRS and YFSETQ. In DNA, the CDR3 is TGCGCCAGCAGCCTACTAGCGGGAGGGCCTCTACCGGGCAATGAGCAGTTCTTC. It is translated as CASSLLAGGPLPGNEQFF.

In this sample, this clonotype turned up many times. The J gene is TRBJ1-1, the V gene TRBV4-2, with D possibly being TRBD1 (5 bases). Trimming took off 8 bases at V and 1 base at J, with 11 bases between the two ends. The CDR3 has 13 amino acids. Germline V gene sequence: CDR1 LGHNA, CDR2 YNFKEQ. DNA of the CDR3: TGTGCCAGCGGATTCAGGGAGAACACTGAAGCTTTCTTT. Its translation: CASGFRENTEAFF.